The 31 T cell receptor beta chains reported below all come from one sample, sequenced in a study of blood T cell repertoires in COVID-19. Some clones are missing from TCRdb's copy, which holds only in-frame ones; the method was immunoSEQ multiplex PCR. The repertoire holds 110,000 to 150,000 clones, 80% to 85% seen once, with less than 4.5% in the top ten. The sequenced material came from peripheral blood. Every receptor here comes from a woman of 80 years or more with acute or convalescent COVID-19.

This clone has only a few counts. The CDR3 region is CASSVATGPNSPLHF. As DNA, the CDR3 is TGTGCCAGCAGCGTAGCGACAGGGCCAAATTCACCCCTCCACTTT. The rearrangement links TRBV9 to TRBJ1-6; 7 bases agree with TRBD1. V trimming: 0 bases; J trimming: 7 bases; junction bases outside the gene matches: 4. Germline V lookup: CDR1 SGDLS, CDR2 YYNGEE. The CDR3 spans 15 residues.

The V call is TRBV7-8, the J call TRBJ2-7, with 7 bases that match TRBD2. Germline lookup yields CDR1 SGHVS and CDR2 FQNEAQ. The CDR3 loop spans 14 amino acids. The V gene end was trimmed by 5 bases and the J gene end by 5 bases; junction bases not matched to a gene: 9. The CDR3, as DNA: TGTGCCAGCAGCATAAGGGAGGGTGCTCACGAGCAGTACTTC. Protein sequence: CASSIREGAHEQYF.

J is TRBJ2-1 and V is TRBV4-1, with 7 positions matching TRBD2. V gave up 6 bases and J gave up 2 bases; unmatched junction bases: 7. The CDR3 is 15 residues long. Germline CDR1 and CDR2: MGHRA and YSYEKL. The CDR3 nucleotides are TGCGCCAGCAGTTTAAAGCGGGGCCCCTACAATGAGCAGTTCTTC. This codes for CASSLKRGPYNEQFF.

V gene TRBV7-9 combines with J gene TRBJ2-5; D is possibly TRBD1 (6 bases). V was pared by 1 base and J by 4 bases, with 10 bases between. Germline-derived CDR1 and CDR2 are SEHNR and FQNEAQ (reference sequence). This CDR3 contains 14 residues. This CDR3 is CASSLGNRAETQYF. For the CDR3, the DNA is TGTGCCAGCAGCTTAGGTAACAGGGCAGAGACCCAGTACTTC.

The chain couples TRBV18 to TRBJ2-5; 7 nucleotides align to TRBD2. The CDR3 loop spans 15 amino acids. Germline-derived CDR1 and CDR2 are KGHSH and LQKENI. With 0 bases clipped from V and 0 bases from J, the junction kept 1 base outside the gene matches. CDR3 amino acids: CASSPPGLYQETQYF. The CDR3 DNA follows: TGTGCCAGCTCACCACCGGGACTATACCAAGAGACCCAGTACTTC.

This chain joins TRBV6-5 and TRBJ2-3, with 8 positions matching TRBD2. Germline V gene sequence: CDR1 MNHEY, CDR2 SVGAGI. V dropped 0 bases and J dropped 6; count of bases not matched to a gene: 8. This CDR3 has 16 residues. The CDR3 DNA sequence: TGTGCCAGCAGTTACTCAATAGCGGGGACATCTGATACGCAGTATTTT. It specifies CASSYSIAGTSDTQYF.

V is TRBV5-4 and J is TRBJ2-1; 10 positions agree with TRBD2. V gave up 4 bases and J gave up 4 bases; unmatched junction bases: 14. The CDR3 loop spans 18 amino acids. Germline loops: CDR1 SGHNT, CDR2 YYREEE (reference sequence). As DNA, the CDR3 is TGTGCCAGCAGCCGGGGCGGGTCTAGCGGGGGCTCGTACAATGAGCAGTTCTTC. This encodes CASSRGGSSGGSYNEQFF.

In this sample, this clone turned up once. The chain links TRBV19 to TRBJ1-4; D unclear. V was shortened by 5 bases and J by 8 bases, with 15 bases between the two germline ends. Germline assignment: CDR1 LNHDA and CDR2 SQIVND (reference sequence). The CDR3 contains 14 residues. The CDR3 region is CASSPQPHMEKLFF. The CDR3, as DNA: TGTGCCAGTAGTCCACAGCCCCATATGGAAAAACTGTTTTTT.

The chain couples TRBV5-6 to TRBJ1-2; D gene ambiguous. The V gene's germline CDR1 is SGHDT and CDR2 YYEEEE. This CDR3 has 13 amino acids. Deletions cut 0 bases from V and 8 bases from J, with 11 bases between. The CDR3 nucleotides are TGTGCCAGCAGCTTGGAGCGGAAAGTGGGCTACACCTTC. Translation gives CASSLERKVGYTF.

The chain recombines TRBV28 with TRBJ2-2; the match to TRBD1 covers 10 bases. Germline trimming cut 4 bases from V and 4 bases from J; bases unmatched to any gene: 6. CDR3 length: 16 residues. Per germline, CDR1 MDHEN and CDR2 SYDVKM. CDR3 protein: CASSSPGTGVTGELFF. CDR3 sequence (DNA): TGTGCCAGCAGTTCCCCCGGGACAGGGGTCACCGGGGAGCTGTTTTTT.

The gene calls are TRBV5-1 and TRBJ2-5, with TRBD1 identical over 7 bases. The junction had 6 bases not matched to a gene; V was cut back by 0 bases and J by 1 base. The CDR3 has 16 residues. Germline CDR1 SGHRS, CDR2 YFSETQ. The CDR3 DNA is TGCGCCAGCAGCTTGGTCCCAGGGGGTACCCAAGAGACCCAGTACTTC. This gives the protein CASSLVPGGTQETQYF.

This chain connects TRBV10-3 to TRBJ2-3, with TRBD1 matching over 9 bases. The length of the CDR3 is 17 residues. Per the germline V gene, CDR1 is ENHRY and CDR2 is SYGVKD. After removal of 0 bases from V and 3 bases from J, the junction contained 7 bases not matched to a gene. In DNA form, the CDR3 reads TGTGCCATCAGTGAGTCGGTTGGGACAGGGATAACAGATACGCAGTATTTT. It encodes CAISESVGTGITDTQYF.

This chain joins TRBV6-5 and TRBJ2-3; D unresolved. Per germline, CDR1 MNHEY and CDR2 SVGAGI. The CDR3 has 14 amino acids. The V end was cut by 6 bases, the J end by 9 bases, with 19 bases between. The CDR3 protein is CASSALGRVGTQYF. CDR3 nucleotide sequence: TGTGCCAGCAGCGCCCTAGGTCGAGTTGGGACGCAGTATTTT.

The chain recombines TRBV4-1 with TRBJ1-1; D perhaps matches TRBD1 (5 bases). The length of the CDR3 is 17 residues. Germline V gene data show CDR1 as MGHRA and CDR2 as YSYEKL. Trimming removed 0 bases from V and 3 bases from J, with 17 bases in between. The chain's CDR3 is CASSQELGWGRHTEAFF. The CDR3 DNA reads TGCGCCAGCAGCCAAGAACTGGGTTGGGGCAGGCACACTGAAGCTTTCTTT.

This clone was observed a few times. The chain joins TRBV5-4 to TRBJ1-1; D gene ambiguous. Germline V gene data show CDR1 as SGHNT and CDR2 as YYREEE (reference sequence). The CDR3 totals 13 residues. Trimming took off 2 bases at V and 1 base at J, with 6 bases between the two ends. CDR3 protein: CASSFPGNTEAFF. The DNA for the CDR3 is TGTGCCAGCAGCTTCCCGGGGAACACTGAAGCTTTCTTT.

Only a few counts were recorded for this clone. The gene calls are TRBV11-2 and TRBJ2-1, with 12 bases identical to TRBD2. J gave up 8 bases and V 4 bases, and 18 bases lay outside the gene matches. This CDR3 has 19 residues. CDR1 and CDR2 (germline): SGHAT, FQNNGV. CDR3 bases: TGTGCCAGCAGCTCCCGCCGCCGGACTAGCGGGAAACGTCCCGATGAGCAGTTCTTC. Its protein product is CASSSRRRTSGKRPDEQFF.

The chain couples TRBV12-2 to TRBJ2-3; the table assigns TRBD2, which was not confirmed against the DNA. TRBV12-2 is labeled a pseudogene. There are 13 residues in the CDR3. The CDR3 region is CASRDNRGNTQYF. The CDR3 DNA reads TGTGCAAGTCGCGATAACCGGGGGAATACGCAGTATTTT.

The V gene is TRBV12-3 or TRBV12-4, the J gene TRBJ2-3; D might be TRBD2 (5 bases). CDR3 size: 13 residues. Trimming took off 6 bases at V and 5 bases at J, with 12 bases between the two ends. The CDR3 nucleotides read TGTGCCAGCAGCTCTTACGCGGGAGATACGCAGTATTTT. Translation gives CASSSYAGDTQYF.

The chain carries TRBV27 and TRBJ2-7, with TRBD2 as a possible D gene (6 bases). This CDR3 has 15 residues. The germline V gene has CDR1 MNHEY and CDR2 SMNVEV (reference sequence). V lost 8 bases and J 6 bases, leaving 23 bases between the germline ends. CDR3 nucleotide sequence: TGTGCCAGCTCGCCCTGGGACTCCATCGGGTCCGAGCAGTACTTC. Its protein is CASSPWDSIGSEQYF.

The V call is TRBV5-4, the J call TRBJ2-5, with D maybe TRBD2 (6 bases). The germline gives CDR1 SGHNT, CDR2 YYREEE (reference sequence). V lost 4 bases to trimming and J lost 5 bases, with 18 bases between them. The CDR3 is 15 residues long. The CDR3 protein is CASSGNPGLRETQYF. CDR3 nucleotide sequence: TGTGCCAGCAGCGGGAACCCGGGACTTCGGGAGACCCAGTACTTC.

V usage is TRBV3-1 (or the pseudogene TRBV3-2) and J usage is TRBJ2-2; 8 nucleotides match TRBD2. The CDR3 contains 18 residues. Germline CDR1 is LGHDT and CDR2 is YNNKEL (reference sequence). Trimming at V came to 4 bases and at J to 1 base, leaving 11 bases not matched to a gene. CDR3 DNA sequence: TGTGCCAGCAGCCCAAGTTCGTGGCTAGCGGGGAACACCGGGGAGCTGTTTTTT. It encodes CASSPSSWLAGNTGELFF.

The V call is TRBV9, the J call TRBJ2-7; 9 bases align to TRBD2. CDR3 length equals 14 residues. Losses at the gene ends were 4 bases for V and 4 bases for J; bases not matched to a gene: 6. Germline assignment: CDR1 SGDLS and CDR2 YYNGEE. CDR3 residues: CASSPLAGVYEQYF. CDR3 DNA: TGTGCCAGCAGCCCCTTAGCGGGAGTTTACGAGCAGTACTTC.

This clone came up a few times. The chain is built from TRBV20-1 and TRBJ1-1, with a tentative D call TRBD1 (5 bases). CDR3 length equals 13 residues. V gave up 3 bases and J gave up 1 base, with 9 bases separating them. The germline V gene encodes CDR1 DFQATT and CDR2 SNEGSKA (reference sequence). The CDR3 sequence is CSASRGQNTEAFF. Here the CDR3 DNA reads TGCAGTGCTAGTCGCGGACAGAACACTGAAGCTTTCTTT.

This clone was observed a few times. The chain has TRBV27 and TRBJ2-2, with 10 bases aligning to TRBD1. J was trimmed by 7 bases and V by 5 bases; bases with no gene match: 7. Germline CDR1 MNHEY, CDR2 SMNVEV (reference sequence). There are 15 residues in the CDR3. The CDR3, as DNA: TGTGCCAGCAGTCTCCGGACAGGGGGTGTCGGGGAGCTGTTTTTT. Translation gives CASSLRTGGVGELFF.

V gene TRBV3-1 (or the pseudogene TRBV3-2) combines with J gene TRBJ1-2, with D unresolved. The V end lost 5 bases, the J end lost 8 bases, and 18 bases lay between the germline ends. The length of the CDR3 is 14 residues. The germline V gene encodes CDR1 LGHDT and CDR2 YNNKEL (reference sequence). The CDR3 here is CASSSTDGSGGYTF. The CDR3 bases are TGTGCCAGCAGCTCTACGGACGGATCGGGAGGCTACACCTTC.

This clone was seen a single time. The gene calls are TRBV29-1 and TRBJ2-3; unclear D gene. Germline V gives CDR1 SQVTM, CDR2 ANQGSEA. CDR3 length: 14 amino acids. V was trimmed by 8 bases and J by 1 base, leaving 16 bases between them. The CDR3 DNA reads as TGCAGCCTAGGAACTGACGGCGGCACAGATACGCAGTATTTT. This encodes CSLGTDGGTDTQYF.

J is TRBJ2-2 and V is TRBV28, with 7 bases that match TRBD2. The germline CDR1 and CDR2 sequences are MDHEN and SYDVKM. The V segment lost 8 bases and the J segment 2 bases; nucleotides outside the gene matches: 11. The CDR3 totals 16 residues. The CDR3, as DNA: TGTGCCAGCCGCCCGGCGCGGGAGCATAACACCGGGGAGCTGTTTTTT. Its translation is CASRPAREHNTGELFF.

The V gene is TRBV7-9, the J gene TRBJ1-2, with 11 positions matching TRBD1. The CDR3 has 15 amino acids. V shed 5 bases, J shed 4 bases, and the junction held 6 bases outside the gene matches. CDR1 and CDR2 from the germline V gene are SEHNR and FQNEAQ (reference sequence). The CDR3 coding sequence is TGTGCCAGCAGCCAAGGACAGGGGGCAAGCTATGGCTACACCTTC. This sequence encodes CASSQGQGASYGYTF.

V usage is TRBV5-4 and J usage is TRBJ2-3; 9 positions agree with TRBD2. The J segment lost 1 base and the V segment lost 3 bases, leaving 3 bases of the junction unmatched. The CDR3 is 15 amino acids. CDR1 is SGHNT and CDR2 is YYREEE in the germline V gene (reference sequence). The DNA of the CDR3 is TGTGCCAGCAGCTCGGCTAGCGGGGGCACAGATACGCAGTATTTT. Protein sequence: CASSSASGGTDTQYF.

The chain joins TRBV28 to TRBJ1-4; 8 nucleotides match TRBD1. V lost 4 bases and J lost 0; bases outside the gene matches: 16. This CDR3 comprises 20 residues. CDR1 and CDR2 (germline): MDHEN, SYDVKM. Here the CDR3 DNA reads TGTGCCAGCAGTTCCTCTAAAACAACTTGGGACAGGCCAACTAATGAAAAACTGTTTTTT. Translated, it gives CASSSSKTTWDRPTNEKLFF.

The chain is built from TRBV28 and TRBJ1-2, with 10 bases fitting TRBD1. Germline loops: CDR1 MDHEN, CDR2 SYDVKM. This CDR3 comprises 16 residues. V was clipped by 5 bases and J by 0 bases; unmatched bases: 6. CDR3 protein: CASSRLGQGANYGYTF. As DNA, the CDR3 is TGTGCCAGCAGTCGGCTAGGACAGGGGGCTAACTATGGCTACACCTTC.